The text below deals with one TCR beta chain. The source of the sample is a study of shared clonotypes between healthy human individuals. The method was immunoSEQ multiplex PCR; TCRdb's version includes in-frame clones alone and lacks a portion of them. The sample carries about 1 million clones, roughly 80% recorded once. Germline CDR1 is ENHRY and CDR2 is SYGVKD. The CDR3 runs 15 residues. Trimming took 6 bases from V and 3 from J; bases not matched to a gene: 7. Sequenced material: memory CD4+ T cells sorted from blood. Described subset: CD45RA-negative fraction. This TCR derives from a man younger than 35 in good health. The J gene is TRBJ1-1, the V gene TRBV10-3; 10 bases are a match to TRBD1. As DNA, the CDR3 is TGTGCCATCAGGCGGGACAGGGGCCCGGACACTGAAGCTTTCTTT. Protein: CAIRRDRGPDTEAFF.